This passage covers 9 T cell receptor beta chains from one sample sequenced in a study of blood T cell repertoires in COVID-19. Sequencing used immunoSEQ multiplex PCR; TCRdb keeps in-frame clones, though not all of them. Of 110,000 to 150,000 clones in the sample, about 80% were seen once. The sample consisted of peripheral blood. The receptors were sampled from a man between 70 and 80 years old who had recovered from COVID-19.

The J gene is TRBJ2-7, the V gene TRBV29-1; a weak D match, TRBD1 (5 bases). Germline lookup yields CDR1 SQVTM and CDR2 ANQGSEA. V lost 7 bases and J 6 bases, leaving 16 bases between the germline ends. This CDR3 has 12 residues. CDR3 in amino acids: CSALTQGGEQYF. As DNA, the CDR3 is TGCAGCGCCCTTACCCAGGGCGGCGAGCAGTACTTC.

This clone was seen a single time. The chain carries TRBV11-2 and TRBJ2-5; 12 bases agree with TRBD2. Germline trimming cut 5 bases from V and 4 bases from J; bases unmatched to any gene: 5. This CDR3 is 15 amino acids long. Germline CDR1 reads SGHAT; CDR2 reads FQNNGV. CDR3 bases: TGTGCCAGCAGCGGACTAGCGGGAATGAGAGAGACCCAGTACTTC. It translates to CASSGLAGMRETQYF.

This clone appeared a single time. CDR3 sequence reads: CASIPSGKFTEQFF. The CDR3 DNA sequence: TGTGCCAGCATCCCTAGCGGGAAGTTTACTGAGCAGTTCTTC. The chain employs TRBV7-9 and TRBJ2-1; 9 bases are a match to TRBD2. The CDR3 is made up of 14 amino acids. The V gene end was trimmed by 7 bases and the J gene end by 9 bases; junction bases not matched to a gene: 10. In germline, CDR1 is SEHNR, CDR2 FQNEAQ (reference sequence). Variable domain in full (rest from reference TRBV7-9 and TRBJ2-1): DTGVSQNPRHKITKRGQNVTFRCDPISEHNRLYWYRQTLGQGPEFLTYFQNEAQLEKSRLLSDRFSAERPKGSFSTLEIQRTEQGDSAMYLCASIPSGKFTEQFFGPGTRLTVL.

The chain's CDR3 is CASSQTSRANYGYTF. CDR3 in DNA: TGCGCCAGCAGCCAAACCTCGCGCGCTAACTATGGCTACACCTTC. The V and J genes are TRBV4-1 and TRBJ1-2; D is unresolved. The V end lost 2 bases, the J end lost 0 bases, and 10 bases lay between the germline ends. The CDR3 is 15 residues long. The germline V gene has CDR1 MGHRA and CDR2 YSYEKL.

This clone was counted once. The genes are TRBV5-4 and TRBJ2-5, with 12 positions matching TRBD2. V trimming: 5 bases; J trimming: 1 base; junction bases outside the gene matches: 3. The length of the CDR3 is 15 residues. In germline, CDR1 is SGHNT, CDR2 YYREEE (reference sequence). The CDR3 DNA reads TGTGCCAGCAGTTCGACTAGCGGGGGCCAAGAGACCCAGTACTTC. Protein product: CASSSTSGGQETQYF.

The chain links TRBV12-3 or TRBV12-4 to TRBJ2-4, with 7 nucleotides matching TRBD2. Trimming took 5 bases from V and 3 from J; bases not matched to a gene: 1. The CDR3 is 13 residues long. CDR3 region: CASSRDYKNIQYF. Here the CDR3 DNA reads TGTGCCAGCAGTCGGGACTACAAAAACATTCAGTACTTC.

The CDR3 region has the DNA TGCGCCAGCAGCTTGGCTCTAGAGGTGGATACGCAGTATTTT. Its protein is CASSLALEVDTQYF. The gene calls are TRBV5-1 and TRBJ2-3; D call uncertain. Germline CDR1 reads SGHRS; CDR2 reads YFSETQ. V was cut by 0 bases and J by 6 bases, with 11 bases left in between. The CDR3 spans 14 residues.

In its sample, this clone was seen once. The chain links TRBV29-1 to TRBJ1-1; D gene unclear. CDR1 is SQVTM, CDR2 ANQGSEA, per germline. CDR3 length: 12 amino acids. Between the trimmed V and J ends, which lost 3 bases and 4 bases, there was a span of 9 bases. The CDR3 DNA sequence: TGCAGCGTTGAGGCCGCGGGCACTGAAGCTTTCTTT. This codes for CSVEAAGTEAFF.

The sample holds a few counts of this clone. In DNA, the CDR3 is TGTGCCATCAGTGGGAGTCGCGTTGACTATGGCTACACCTTC. This gives the protein CAISGSRVDYGYTF. This sequence joins TRBV10-3 and TRBJ1-2; D ambiguous. This CDR3 region has 14 residues. The germline gives CDR1 ENHRY, CDR2 SYGVKD. V lost 4 bases and J 3 bases, leaving 12 bases between the germline ends.